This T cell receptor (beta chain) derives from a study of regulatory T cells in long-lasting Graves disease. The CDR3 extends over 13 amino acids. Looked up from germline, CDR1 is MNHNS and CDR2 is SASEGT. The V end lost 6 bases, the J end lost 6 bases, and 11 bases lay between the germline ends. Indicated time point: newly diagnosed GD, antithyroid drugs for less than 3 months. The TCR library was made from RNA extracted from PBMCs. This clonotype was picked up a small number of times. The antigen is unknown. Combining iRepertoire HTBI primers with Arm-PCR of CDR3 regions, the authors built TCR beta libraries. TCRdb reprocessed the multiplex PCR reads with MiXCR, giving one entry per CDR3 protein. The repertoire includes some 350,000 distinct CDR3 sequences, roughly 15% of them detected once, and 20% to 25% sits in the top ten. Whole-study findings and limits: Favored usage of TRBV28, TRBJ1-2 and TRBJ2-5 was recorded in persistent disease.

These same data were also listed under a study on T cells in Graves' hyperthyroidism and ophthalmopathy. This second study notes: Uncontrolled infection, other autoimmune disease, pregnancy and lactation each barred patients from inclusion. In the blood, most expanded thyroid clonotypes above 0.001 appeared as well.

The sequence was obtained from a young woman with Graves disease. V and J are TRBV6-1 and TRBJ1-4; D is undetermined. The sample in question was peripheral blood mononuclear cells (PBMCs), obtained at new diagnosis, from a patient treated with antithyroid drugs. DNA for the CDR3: TGTGCCAGCAGCTTATGGATGGATGAAAAACTGTTTTTT. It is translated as CASSLWMDEKLFF.